Presented here are 21 T cell receptor beta chains from one specimen sequenced in a study of T-cell reconstitution after alpha-beta-depleted transplantation in children. Researchers prepared the TCRbeta library using unique molecular identifiers, the study reports. Each CDR3 protein is one row after TCRdb ran MiXCR on the PCR reads. The table has roughly 350,000 distinct CDR3 sequences, roughly 16% seen once; the top ten hold 35% to 50%. Here the sequenced sample was PBMCs, mostly from graft donor cells, taken 360 days after TCRalphabeta/CD19-depleted stem cell transplant. All receptors derive from a male patient aged 2 to 10 who had a stem cell transplant for acute lymphoblastic leukemia, so the T cells may come from the graft donor.

This clonotype was seen at least ten times. V is TRBV28 and J is TRBJ2-7, with D perhaps TRBD1 (5 bases). Germline CDR1 MDHEN, CDR2 SYDVKM. The V and J ends lost 3 bases and 7 bases respectively, with 13 bases between them. The CDR3 extends over 13 amino acids. The CDR3 spells CASSLNRRVEQYF. Written as DNA, the CDR3 is TGTGCCAGCAGTTTGAACAGGCGTGTGGAGCAGTACTTC.

The table lists this clonotype with a few counts. The genes are TRBV12-3 or TRBV12-4 and TRBJ1-4; D is unresolved. V shed 6 bases and J shed 10 bases, with 12 bases lying between them. The CDR3 runs to 12 residues. CDR3 residues: CASRGGSGKLFF. CDR3 nucleotides: TGTGCCAGCAGAGGAGGGTCTGGAAAACTGTTTTTT.

The V gene is TRBV5-1, the J gene TRBJ1-6; 9 bases match TRBD1. The V gene end was trimmed by 4 bases and the J gene end by 9 bases; junction bases not matched to a gene: 8. CDR1 and CDR2 from the germline V gene are SGHRS and YFSETQ. The CDR3 totals 15 residues. The CDR3 bases are TGCGCCAGCAGCGCGGGACAGGGAGCAAGTTCACCCCTCCACTTT. Translated: CASSAGQGASSPLHF.

This chain uses TRBV30 with TRBJ1-3; maybe TRBD1 (6 bases). With 4 bases removed from V and 6 bases from J, the gap between germline ends came to 13 bases. In germline, CDR1 is GTSNPN, CDR2 SVGIG (reference sequence). The CDR3 is made up of 13 amino acids. The CDR3 DNA follows: TGTGCCTGGACAGGGGAGTTCATAAACACCATATATTTT. Translation: CAWTGEFINTIYF.

In its sample, this clonotype was seen many times. The chain employs TRBV4-3 and TRBJ2-1; 10 nucleotides match TRBD2. Trimming removed 3 bases from V and 5 bases from J; junction bases left unmatched: 10. The length of the CDR3 is 17 residues. Germline CDR1 LGHNA, CDR2 YSLEER. The CDR3 DNA is TGCGCCAGCAGCCAGAGAGGGACTAGCGATTCCCACAATGAGCAGTTCTTC. The encoded protein is CASSQRGTSDSHNEQFF.

The chain has TRBV28 and TRBJ1-1; 8 bases are a match to TRBD1. The V segment lost 5 bases and the J segment 1 base; nucleotides outside the gene matches: 9. Germline CDR1 reads MDHEN; CDR2 reads SYDVKM. The CDR3 sequence is 16 residues long. The CDR3 DNA is TGTGCCAGCAGTCCGCAGGGGGCCGCCTCGAACACTGAAGCTTTCTTT. It is translated as CASSPQGAASNTEAFF.

CDR3 sequence (DNA): TGTGCCAGCAGTTATGGTAGACAGGGGACCTACGAGCAGTACTTC. Its protein is CASSYGRQGTYEQYF. The chain employs TRBV6-5 and TRBJ2-7, with 8 bases lining up with TRBD1. The V segment lost 3 bases and the J segment 2 bases; nucleotides outside the gene matches: 6. Per germline, CDR1 MNHEY and CDR2 SVGAGI. This CDR3 contains 15 residues.

This clonotype turned up a few times. This rearrangement joins TRBV12-3 or TRBV12-4 to TRBJ2-1; TRBD2 matches 8 bases. The CDR3 runs to 15 residues. Unmatched junction bases numbered 15, after V lost 3 bases and J lost 14 bases. CDR3 residues: CASSFRLAGGPPKFF. CDR3 bases: TGTGCCAGCAGTTTTAGGCTAGCGGGCGGCCCCCCGAAGTTCTTC.

The CDR3 region has the DNA TGTGCCAGCAGGCCCGGGACTAGCAGCTACGAGCAGTACTTC. Protein: CASRPGTSSYEQYF. The J gene is TRBJ2-7, the V gene TRBV27; TRBD2 matches at 9 bases. This CDR3 contains 14 residues. Germline CDR1 reads MNHEY; CDR2 reads SMNVEV (reference sequence). V lost 6 bases to trimming and J lost 3 bases; unmatched junction nucleotides: 6.

This clonotype has a handful of counts. The genes are TRBV15 and TRBJ1-4; no definite D call. The V end was cut by 0 bases, the J end by 4 bases, with 18 bases between. The CDR3 totals 18 residues. The V gene's germline CDR1 is LNHNV and CDR2 YYDKDF (reference sequence). CDR3 region: CATSRDGRRRARNEKLFF. The DNA for the CDR3 is TGTGCCACCAGCAGAGATGGCCGGAGGAGGGCCCGTAATGAAAAACTGTTTTTT.

This clonotype is a singleton in its sample. The rearrangement links TRBV19 to TRBJ2-7, with 8 bases aligning to TRBD2. This CDR3 is built from 15 residues. Germline CDR1 reads LNHDA; CDR2 reads SQIVND (reference sequence). The trim removed 6 bases at V and 2 bases at J, leaving 9 bases unmatched. CDR3 protein: CASSPASGSTYEQYF. As DNA, the CDR3 is TGTGCCAGTAGCCCTGCTAGCGGGTCCACCTACGAGCAGTACTTC.

The V call is TRBV12-3 or TRBV12-4, the J call TRBJ1-6, with D possibly TRBD1 on 6 matching bases. Trimming pared 2 bases from V and 7 bases from J, leaving 12 bases between. The CDR3 sequence is 15 residues long. Written as DNA, the CDR3 is TGTGCCAGCAGTTTACAGAGGACAGTAAATTCACCCCTCCACTTT. Amino acids: CASSLQRTVNSPLHF.

The CDR3: CSAPRFGQLGGYTF. The CDR3 nucleotides are TGCAGTGCTCCGAGGTTCGGACAACTCGGTGGCTACACCTTC. The chain joins TRBV20-1 to TRBJ1-2, with D maybe TRBD1 (5 bases). The germline V gene has CDR1 DFQATT and CDR2 SNEGSKA (reference sequence). Trimming left V 5 bases short and J 7 bases short, with 20 bases between. CDR3 length equals 14 residues.

In this sample, this clonotype turned up many times. The chain couples TRBV12-3 or TRBV12-4 to TRBJ2-1, with 13 nucleotides matching TRBD2. The V segment lost 3 bases and the J segment 6 bases; nucleotides outside the gene matches: 2. This CDR3 is 15 amino acids long. CDR3 in amino acids: CASSFGLAGVNEQFF. CDR3 nucleotides: TGTGCCAGCAGTTTCGGACTAGCGGGAGTCAATGAGCAGTTCTTC.

This chain joins TRBV30 and TRBJ2-3; TRBD1 agrees at 7 bases. Germline V gives CDR1 GTSNPN, CDR2 SVGIG (reference sequence). This CDR3 has 13 amino acids. The trim removed 4 bases at V and 4 bases at J, leaving 5 bases unmatched. The CDR3 reads CAWKGALSDTQYF. Here the CDR3 DNA reads TGTGCCTGGAAGGGGGCATTGTCAGATACGCAGTATTTT.

This clonotype has more than one count but fewer than ten. The rearrangement joins TRBV28 to TRBJ2-3, with TRBD1 matching 7 bases. The V gene's germline CDR1 is MDHEN and CDR2 SYDVKM. The V gene end was trimmed by 4 bases and the J gene end by 5 bases; junction bases not matched to a gene: 9. This CDR3 spans 15 amino acids. The CDR3 nucleotides are TGTGCCAGCAGTTCCGAACAGGGGTTGATAGATACGCAGTATTTT. It specifies CASSSEQGLIDTQYF.

The V and J genes are TRBV14 and TRBJ2-7; 7 bases are a match to TRBD2. This CDR3 has 16 amino acids. V trimming: 4 bases; J trimming: 4 bases; junction bases outside the gene matches: 13. Germline CDR1 reads SGHDN; CDR2 reads FVKESK. The CDR3 here is CASSPWDYKGVYEQYF. CDR3 in DNA: TGTGCCAGCAGCCCCTGGGACTACAAAGGGGTTTACGAGCAGTACTTC.

For the CDR3, the DNA is TGCGCCAGCAGCCAAGCTCCTTCCGGGACTTATGAGACCCAGTACTTC. Encoded protein: CASSQAPSGTYETQYF. This rearrangement joins TRBV4-3 to TRBJ2-5, with D tentatively TRBD2 (6 bases). The CDR3 totals 16 residues. V lost 1 base, J lost 5 bases, and 17 bases lay in between. Germline CDR1 LGHNA, CDR2 YSLEER.

This clonotype was detected ten times or more. The chain carries TRBV15 and TRBJ2-3, with D perhaps TRBD1 or TRBD2 (5 bases each). The germline V gene has CDR1 LNHNV and CDR2 YYDKDF (reference sequence). CDR3 size: 12 residues. Trimming took 4 bases from V and 4 from J, leaving 6 bases between them. In nucleotides, the CDR3 is TGTGCCACCAGCATGGGGGCAGATACGCAGTATTTT. Translating gives CATSMGADTQYF.

This chain uses TRBV27 with TRBJ1-5, with 7 positions matching TRBD1. Per germline, CDR1 MNHEY and CDR2 SMNVEV (reference sequence). The CDR3 covers 14 residues. J gave up 0 bases and V 8 bases, and 4 bases lay outside the gene matches. Written as DNA, the CDR3 is TGTGCCAGCCGACAGGGTAATAGCAATCAGCCCCAGCATTTT. Translation gives CASRQGNSNQPQHF.

This clonotype turned up a few times. J is TRBJ2-3 and V is TRBV7-3; D might be TRBD2 (5 bases). CDR1 is SGHTA, CDR2 FQGTGA, per germline. The CDR3 is made up of 16 amino acids. V was pared by 1 base and J by 0 bases, with 11 bases between. CDR3 amino acids: CASSLKGRDSTDTQYF. CDR3 in DNA: TGTGCCAGCAGCTTAAAAGGACGGGATAGCACAGATACGCAGTATTTT.